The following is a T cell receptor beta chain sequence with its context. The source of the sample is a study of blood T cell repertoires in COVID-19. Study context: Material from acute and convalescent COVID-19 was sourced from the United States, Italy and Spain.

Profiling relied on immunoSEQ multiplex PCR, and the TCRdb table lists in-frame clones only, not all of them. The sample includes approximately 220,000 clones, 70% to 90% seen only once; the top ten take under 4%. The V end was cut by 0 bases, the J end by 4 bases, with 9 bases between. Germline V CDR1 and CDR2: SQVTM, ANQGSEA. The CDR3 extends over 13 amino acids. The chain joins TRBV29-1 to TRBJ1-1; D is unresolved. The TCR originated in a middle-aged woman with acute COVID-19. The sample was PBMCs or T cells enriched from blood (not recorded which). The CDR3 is CSVEEGLGTEAFF. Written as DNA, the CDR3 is TGCAGCGTTGAAGAGGGCTTGGGCACTGAAGCTTTCTTT.